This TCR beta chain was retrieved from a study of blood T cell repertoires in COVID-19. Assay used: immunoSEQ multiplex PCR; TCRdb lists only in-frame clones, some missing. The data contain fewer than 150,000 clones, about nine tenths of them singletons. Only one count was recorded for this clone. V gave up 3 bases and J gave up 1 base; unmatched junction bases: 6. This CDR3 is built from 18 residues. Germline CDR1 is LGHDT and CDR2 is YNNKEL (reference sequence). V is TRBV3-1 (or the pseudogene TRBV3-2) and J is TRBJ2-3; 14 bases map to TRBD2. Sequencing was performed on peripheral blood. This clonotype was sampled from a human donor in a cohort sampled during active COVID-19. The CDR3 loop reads CASSHGLAGGRGTDTQYF. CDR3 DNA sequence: TGTGCCAGCAGCCACGGACTAGCGGGGGGCAGGGGCACAGATACGCAGTATTTT.